The source of this T cell receptor (beta chain) is a study of T cell changes during pregnancy in multiple sclerosis. Sequencing used immunoSEQ multiplex PCR; TCRdb keeps in-frame clones, though not all of them. The table lists about 20,000 clones, less than 90% of them singletons. Germline loops: CDR1 MRHNA, CDR2 SNTAGT. The CDR3 is made up of 14 amino acids. V was shortened by 10 bases and J by 6 bases, with 20 bases between the two germline ends. The specimen was CD8+ T cells from peripheral blood mononuclear cells, collected in the third trimester of pregnancy. The clonotype originates from a female donor in good health, enrolled as a control in a pregnancy study. The rearrangement joins TRBV6-4 to TRBJ2-3, with D possibly being TRBD2 (7 bases). The DNA for the CDR3 is TGTGCCACCTCACACTCCCGGGGGGCCGATACGCAGTATTTT. Translation: CATSHSRGADTQYF.